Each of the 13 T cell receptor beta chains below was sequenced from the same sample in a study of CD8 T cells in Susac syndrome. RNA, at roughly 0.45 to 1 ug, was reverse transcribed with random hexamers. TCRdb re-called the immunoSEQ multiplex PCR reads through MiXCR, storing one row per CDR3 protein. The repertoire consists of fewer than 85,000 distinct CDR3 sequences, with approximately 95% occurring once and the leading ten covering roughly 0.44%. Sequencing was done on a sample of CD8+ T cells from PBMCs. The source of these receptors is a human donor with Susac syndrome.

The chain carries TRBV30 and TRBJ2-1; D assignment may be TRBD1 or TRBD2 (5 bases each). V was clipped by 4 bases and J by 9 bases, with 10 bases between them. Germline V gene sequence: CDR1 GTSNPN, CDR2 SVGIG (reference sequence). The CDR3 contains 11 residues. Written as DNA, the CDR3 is TGTGCCTGGACCCGGGGCGCTGAGCAGTTCTTC. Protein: CAWTRGAEQFF.

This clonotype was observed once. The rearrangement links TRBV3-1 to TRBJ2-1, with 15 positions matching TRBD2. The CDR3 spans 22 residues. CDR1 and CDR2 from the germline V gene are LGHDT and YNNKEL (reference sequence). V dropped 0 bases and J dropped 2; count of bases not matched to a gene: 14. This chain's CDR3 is CASSQDRRRTSGRVKPYNEQFF. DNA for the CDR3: TGTGCCAGCAGCCAAGATCGTAGAAGGACTAGCGGGAGGGTAAAACCCTACAATGAGCAGTTCTTC.

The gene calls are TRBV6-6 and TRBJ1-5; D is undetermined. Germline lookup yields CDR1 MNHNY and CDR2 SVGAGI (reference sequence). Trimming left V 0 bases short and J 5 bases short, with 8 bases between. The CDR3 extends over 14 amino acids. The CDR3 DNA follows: TGTGCCAGCAGTTACTCCGGGGTTCATCAGCCCCAGCATTTT. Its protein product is CASSYSGVHQPQHF.

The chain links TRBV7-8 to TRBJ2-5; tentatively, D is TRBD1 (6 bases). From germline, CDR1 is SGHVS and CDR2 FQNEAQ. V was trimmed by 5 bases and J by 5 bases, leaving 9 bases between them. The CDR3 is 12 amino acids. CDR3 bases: TGTGCCAGCAGCCGACAGGAGGAGACCCAGTACTTC. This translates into CASSRQEETQYF.

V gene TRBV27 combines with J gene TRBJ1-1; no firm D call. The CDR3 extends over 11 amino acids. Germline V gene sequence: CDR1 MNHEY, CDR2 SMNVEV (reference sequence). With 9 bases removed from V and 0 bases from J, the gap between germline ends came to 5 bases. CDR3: CASHLNTEAFF. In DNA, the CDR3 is TGTGCCAGTCATTTGAACACTGAAGCTTTCTTT.

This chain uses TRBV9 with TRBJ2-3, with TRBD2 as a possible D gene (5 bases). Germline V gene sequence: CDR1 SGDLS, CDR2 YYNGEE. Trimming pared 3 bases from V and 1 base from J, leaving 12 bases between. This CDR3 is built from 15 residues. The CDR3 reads CASSAGEWGTDTQYF. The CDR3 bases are TGTGCCAGCAGCGCCGGGGAGTGGGGCACAGATACGCAGTATTTT.

DNA of the CDR3: TGTGCCAGCAGCACCAATCTAGCGGACTCCTACAATGAGCAGTTCTTC. Translating gives CASSTNLADSYNEQFF. V usage is TRBV6-1 and J usage is TRBJ2-1, with TRBD2 identical over 7 bases. CDR1 and CDR2 (germline): MNHNS, SASEGT. The CDR3 spans 16 residues. J lost 0 bases, V lost 6 bases, and 8 bases had no gene match.

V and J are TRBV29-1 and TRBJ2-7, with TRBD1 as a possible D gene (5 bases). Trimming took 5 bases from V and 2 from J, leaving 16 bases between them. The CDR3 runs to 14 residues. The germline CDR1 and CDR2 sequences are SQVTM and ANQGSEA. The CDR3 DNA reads TGCAGCGTTCTGGGGCAGGGCGAGACCTACGAGCAGTACTTC. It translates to CSVLGQGETYEQYF.

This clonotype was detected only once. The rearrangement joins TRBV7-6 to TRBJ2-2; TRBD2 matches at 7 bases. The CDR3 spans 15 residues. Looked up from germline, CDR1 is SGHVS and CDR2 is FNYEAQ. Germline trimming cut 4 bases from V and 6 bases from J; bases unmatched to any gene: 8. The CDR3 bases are TGTGCCAGCAGCTCACTGGCGGGAGTGGCCGGGGAGCTGTTTTTT. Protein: CASSSLAGVAGELFF.

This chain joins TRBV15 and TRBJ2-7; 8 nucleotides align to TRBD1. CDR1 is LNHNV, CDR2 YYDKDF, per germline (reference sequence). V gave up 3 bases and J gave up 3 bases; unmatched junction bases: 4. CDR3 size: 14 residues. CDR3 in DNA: TGTGCCACCAGCAGTCGGACAGGGAGCTACGAGCAGTACTTC. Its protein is CATSSRTGSYEQYF.

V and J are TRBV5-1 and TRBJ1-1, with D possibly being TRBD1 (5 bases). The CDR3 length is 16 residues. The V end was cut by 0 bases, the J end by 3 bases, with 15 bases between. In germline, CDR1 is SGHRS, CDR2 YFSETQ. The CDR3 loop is CASSLVPGGEDTEAFF. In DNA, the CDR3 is TGCGCCAGCAGCTTGGTGCCCGGGGGTGAGGACACTGAAGCTTTCTTT.

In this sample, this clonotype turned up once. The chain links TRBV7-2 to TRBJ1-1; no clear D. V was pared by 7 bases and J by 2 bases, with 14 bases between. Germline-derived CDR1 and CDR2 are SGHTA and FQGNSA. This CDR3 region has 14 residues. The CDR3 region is CASTSGEVNTEAFF. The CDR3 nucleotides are TGTGCCAGCACCTCTGGTGAAGTAAACACTGAAGCTTTCTTT.

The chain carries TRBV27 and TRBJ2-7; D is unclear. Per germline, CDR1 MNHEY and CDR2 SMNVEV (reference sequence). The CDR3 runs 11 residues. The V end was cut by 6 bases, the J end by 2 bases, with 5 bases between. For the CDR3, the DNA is TGTGCCAGCAGATCAGCCTACGAGCAGTACTTC. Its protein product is CASRSAYEQYF.